A selection of T cell receptor beta chains follows, all from one sample in a study of a mutant IDH1 vaccine in newly diagnosed glioma. The antigens of these receptors remain unknown. Assay: immunoSEQ multiplex PCR; the TCRdb copy retains only in-frame clones and omits some. The sample holds tens of thousands of clones; around 74% are singletons and the top ten take 5.3%. Here the sequenced sample was PBMCs, taken from a glioma patient whose treatment included an IDH1 peptide vaccine. Every receptor here comes from a man aged 45-65 years with glioma. CDR3s leave out the opening cysteine and the closing phenylalanine or tryptophan. Fields, in order: V gene, J gene, D gene, CDR3 protein. D genes are given only for firm matches.

>TRBV28|TRBJ2-1|TRBD1
ASRVDREPYNEQF
>TRBV29-1|TRBJ2-2|TRBD1
SVPRDSGTNTGELF
>TRBV13|TRBJ1-3|NA
ASIERDVGNTIY
>TRBV9|TRBJ2-5|NA
ASSGYQETQY
>TRBV12-1|TRBJ2-5|NA
ASSSPKTLGDQETQY
>TRBV5-8|TRBJ1-3|NA
ASSSGNTIY
>TRBV15|TRBJ1-1|NA
ATSRDLAGRRAF
>TRBV27|TRBJ2-2|NA
ASSFRTGELF
>TRBV30|TRBJ1-2|NA
AWVGGAATMYGYT
>TRBV5-6|TRBJ2-7|NA
ASSQIIAGPREQY
>TRBV7-9|TRBJ2-3|NA
ASSLTRDVLITDTQY
>TRBV4-1|TRBJ1-2|TRBD1
ASSPEGGSYGYT
>TRBV29-1|TRBJ2-3|NA
SVALGESGFRADTQY
>TRBV19|TRBJ1-4|NA
ASRDTDSRGKLF
>TRBV10-1|TRBJ2-7|NA
ASSEGIKGTALYEQY
>TRBV5-5|TRBJ1-5|NA
ASSFNSDQPQH
>TRBV9|TRBJ2-7|TRBD1
ASSVGNRGYEQY
>TRBV5-6|TRBJ2-7|TRBD1
ASSRSDRGTYEQY
>TRBV5-6|TRBJ1-2|TRBD1
ASSLGSMGQGFFGYT
>TRBV27|TRBJ2-1|NA
ASGPAGRRQKQF
>TRBV5-1|TRBJ2-6|NA
ASSFSTASSGANVLT
>TRBV19|TRBJ1-1|NA
ASGTLNTEAF
>TRBV10-2|TRBJ2-7|TRBD1
ASTKSGTGNSYEQY
>TRBV6-1|TRBJ1-3|TRBD1
ASSGDRGSYSGNTIY
>TRBV15|TRBJ1-1|NA
ATSRDGVGTEAF
>TRBV7-9|TRBJ1-6|NA
ASMGGQGISPLH
>TRBV5-1|TRBJ2-7|NA
ASSREGERDEQY